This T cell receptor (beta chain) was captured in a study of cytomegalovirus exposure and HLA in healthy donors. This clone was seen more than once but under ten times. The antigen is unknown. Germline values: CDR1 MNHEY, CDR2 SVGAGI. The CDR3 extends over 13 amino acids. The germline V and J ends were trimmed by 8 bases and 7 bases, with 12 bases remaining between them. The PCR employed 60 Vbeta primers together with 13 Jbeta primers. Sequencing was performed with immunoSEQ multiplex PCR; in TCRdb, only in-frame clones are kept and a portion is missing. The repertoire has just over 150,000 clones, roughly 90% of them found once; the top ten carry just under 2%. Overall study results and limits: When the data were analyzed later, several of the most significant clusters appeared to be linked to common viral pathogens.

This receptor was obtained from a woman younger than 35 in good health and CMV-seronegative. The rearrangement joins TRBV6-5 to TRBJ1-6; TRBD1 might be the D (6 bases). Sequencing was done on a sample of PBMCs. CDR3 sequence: CASGQGINSPLHF. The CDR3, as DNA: TGTGCCAGCGGTCAGGGGATCAATTCACCCCTCCACTTT.